This is a list of T cell receptor beta chains from one sample in a study of T cell responses to AZD1222 COVID-19 vaccine. Sequencing was performed with immunoSEQ multiplex PCR; in TCRdb, only in-frame clones are kept and a portion is missing. This sample has around 170,000 clones, with about nine tenths found just once. The sample here was peripheral blood, taken on day 0 of AZD1222 vaccination. All receptors derive from an adult in good health. CDR3s include the opening cysteine and the closing phenylalanine or tryptophan. Clone size, where shown, is once, few, many, or a class for clones that have expanded.

cdr3_aa j_call v_call clone_size
CASTYGPGTTLYEQYF TRBJ2-7 TRBV7-2 few
CASTSPNEQFF TRBJ2-1 TRBV28 once
CASSFGGMKNEQYF TRBJ2-7 TRBV27 NA
CASSLGLAGAWETQYF TRBJ2-5 TRBV27 NA
CASRNEGSNSPLHF TRBJ1-6 TRBV19 NA
CASSISQPMGYTGELFF TRBJ2-2 TRBV19 NA
CASSLGNYEQYF TRBJ2-7 TRBV28 NA
CASSHPIFSGRDNEQFF TRBJ2-1 TRBV4-2 NA
CASSLVDSLDQPQHF TRBJ1-5 TRBV7-6 NA
CASSLDGRENTEAFF TRBJ1-1 TRBV5-1 NA
CASSQDWPTSAQETQYF TRBJ2-5 TRBV14 many
CASRPGLWTEAFF TRBJ1-1 TRBV6-6 NA
CATSRVAGLNEKLFF TRBJ1-4 TRBV15 NA
CASSQGTSGRVNEQFF TRBJ2-1 TRBV7-2 NA
CASSVGQGETQYF TRBJ2-5 TRBV9 NA
CASSLLREIGELFF TRBJ2-2 TRBV27 NA
CASSLLYDPRSGNTIYF TRBJ1-3 TRBV13 NA
CASSHDRGEGEKLFF TRBJ1-4 TRBV7-2 NA
CASSTLGTAPTYEQYF TRBJ2-7 TRBV7-9 NA
CASSGLTNTEAFF TRBJ1-1 TRBV5-1 NA
CASREGQGYEQYF TRBJ2-7 TRBV10-2 NA
CASSPRTGSTGELFF TRBJ2-2 TRBV2 NA
CASSLAVGSNYGYTF TRBJ1-2 TRBV7-2 NA
CASRMRGVGQETQYF TRBJ2-5 TRBV27 NA
CASSLEPMNTEAFF TRBJ1-1 TRBV5-1 NA
CASSPEQIVNTGELFF TRBJ2-2 TRBV3-1/TRBV3-2 NA
CASRYRGGGTDTQYF TRBJ2-3 TRBV4-3 NA
CASSLETYTGELFF TRBJ2-2 TRBV11-3 NA
CASSSTLTGLAGGMQETQYF TRBJ2-5 TRBV7-8 NA
CASSRDSLNTGELFF TRBJ2-2 TRBV6-2/TRBV6-3 once
CASSLTRQLQETQYF TRBJ2-5 TRBV27 few
CASSLAAGQGGTGELFF TRBJ2-2 TRBV7-6 once
CSASFLEGSRYNEQFF TRBJ2-1 TRBV20-1 NA
CASMEAATYEQYF TRBJ2-7 TRBV12-3/TRBV12-4 NA
CSAPWDRPTDTQYF TRBJ2-3 TRBV29-1 NA
CARSLGQGWLAGGGIFYEQYF TRBJ2-7 TRBV5-3 NA
CATSRDGGGSPLHF TRBJ1-6 TRBV15 NA
CASRTAHDRASGYTF TRBJ1-2 TRBV6-5 NA
CASSPAMGVNTGELFF TRBJ2-2 TRBV7-6 NA
CASSKAFMNTEAFF TRBJ1-1 TRBV6-5 NA
CASSYSPGSGNTIYF TRBJ1-3 TRBV6-5 NA
CSARESYEQYF TRBJ2-7 TRBV20-1 NA
CASSLSVDKNIQYF TRBJ2-4 TRBV5-1 once
CASRLSGGAYNEQFF TRBJ2-1 TRBV27 NA
CASSVSGAAYNEQFF TRBJ2-1 TRBV9 once
CASSLPTVNYGYTF TRBJ1-2 TRBV7-2 NA
CASSREARDYEQYF TRBJ2-7 TRBV3-1/TRBV3-2 NA
CASSLMGPPETQYF TRBJ2-5 TRBV7-3 NA
CASSVFQAGGEQYF TRBJ2-7 TRBV9 NA
CASSATGTFNEQFF TRBJ2-1 TRBV9 NA
CSASDQGKGDGSQPQHF TRBJ1-5 TRBV20-1 NA